The clone carrying this T cell receptor (beta chain) was counted only a few times. Antigen specificity is unknown. The sample belongs to a study of post-analysis software for immune sequencing data. Each TCR beta cDNA library carried unique molecular identifiers. TCRdb fed the PCR reads into MiXCR, producing one record per CDR3 protein. The sample lists more than 450,000 distinct CDR3 sequences; about a third were seen once. Whole-study findings and limits: Relative to controls, patients had about 5 TRBV segments at higher frequency, with TRBV5-6, TRBV5-1 and TRBV20-1 among these. Under the F measure, samples that were prepared in one batch clustered strongly together.

Germline loops: CDR1 DFQATT, CDR2 SNEGSKA (reference sequence). The CDR3 covers 14 residues. This receptor was taken from a girl aged 2-17 years with multiple sclerosis. V and J are TRBV20-1 and TRBJ2-3; TRBD2 aligns across 9 bases. Source material: blood. CDR3 DNA: TGCAGCTTTAAGCGGGGGGCCAGCACAGATACGCAGTATTTT. Translating gives CSFKRGASTDTQYF.